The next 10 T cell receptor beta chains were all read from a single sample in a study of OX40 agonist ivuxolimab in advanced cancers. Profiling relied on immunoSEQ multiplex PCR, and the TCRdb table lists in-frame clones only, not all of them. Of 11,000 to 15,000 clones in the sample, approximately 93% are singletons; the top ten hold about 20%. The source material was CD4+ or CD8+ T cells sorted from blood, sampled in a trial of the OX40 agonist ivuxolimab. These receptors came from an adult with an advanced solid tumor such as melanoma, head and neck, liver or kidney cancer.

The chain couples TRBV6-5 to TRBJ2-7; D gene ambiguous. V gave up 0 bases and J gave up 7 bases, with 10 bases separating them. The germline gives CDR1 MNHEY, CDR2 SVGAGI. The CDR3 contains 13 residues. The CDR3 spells CASSYSSGKEQYF. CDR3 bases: TGTGCCAGCAGTTACTCGAGTGGAAAAGAGCAGTACTTC.

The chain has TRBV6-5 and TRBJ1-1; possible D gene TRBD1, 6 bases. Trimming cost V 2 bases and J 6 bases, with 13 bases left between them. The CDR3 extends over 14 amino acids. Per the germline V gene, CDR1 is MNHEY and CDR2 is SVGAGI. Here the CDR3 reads CASSYGSGGSEAFF. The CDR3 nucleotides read TGTGCCAGCAGTTACGGGTCGGGGGGCTCTGAAGCTTTCTTT.

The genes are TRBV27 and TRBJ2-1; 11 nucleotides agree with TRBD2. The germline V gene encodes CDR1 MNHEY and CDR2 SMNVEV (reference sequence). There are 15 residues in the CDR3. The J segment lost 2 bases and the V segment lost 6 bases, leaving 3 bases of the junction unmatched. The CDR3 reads CASSQGLAAYNEQFF. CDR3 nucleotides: TGTGCCAGCAGCCAGGGACTAGCGGCCTACAATGAGCAGTTCTTC.

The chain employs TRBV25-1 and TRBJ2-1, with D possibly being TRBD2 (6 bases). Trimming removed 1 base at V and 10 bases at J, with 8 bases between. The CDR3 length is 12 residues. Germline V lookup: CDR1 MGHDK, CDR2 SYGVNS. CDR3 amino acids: CASSEWGVEQFF. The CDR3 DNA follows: TGTGCCAGCAGTGAATGGGGGGTAGAGCAGTTCTTC.

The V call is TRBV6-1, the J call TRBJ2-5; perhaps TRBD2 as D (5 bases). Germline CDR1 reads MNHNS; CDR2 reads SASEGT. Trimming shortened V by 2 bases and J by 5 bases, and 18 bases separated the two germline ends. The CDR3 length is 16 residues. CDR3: CASSEREIWPRETQYF. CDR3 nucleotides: TGTGCCAGCAGTGAACGGGAAATTTGGCCAAGGGAGACCCAGTACTTC.

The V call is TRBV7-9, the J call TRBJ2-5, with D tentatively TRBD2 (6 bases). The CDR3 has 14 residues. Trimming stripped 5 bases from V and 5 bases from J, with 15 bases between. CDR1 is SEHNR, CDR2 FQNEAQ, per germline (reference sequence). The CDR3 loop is CASSVVGGGETQYF. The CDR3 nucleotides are TGTGCCAGCAGCGTCGTAGGTGGAGGGGAGACCCAGTACTTC.

In DNA form, the CDR3 reads TGCGCCAGCAGCGCAGACTCCCTAGCGGTGAACACCGGGGAGCTGTTTTTT. As protein: CASSADSLAVNTGELFF. The chain is built from TRBV10-2 and TRBJ2-2; 7 bases line up with TRBD2. After removal of 6 bases from V and 1 base from J, the junction contained 11 bases not matched to a gene. Per germline, CDR1 WSHSY and CDR2 SAAADI. The CDR3 contains 17 residues.

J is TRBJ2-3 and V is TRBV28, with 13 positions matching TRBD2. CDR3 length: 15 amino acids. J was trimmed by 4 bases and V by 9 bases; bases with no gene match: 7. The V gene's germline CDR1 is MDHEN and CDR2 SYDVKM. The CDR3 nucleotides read TGTGCCAGTATACTAGCGGGAGGGCGCGCAGATACGCAGTATTTT. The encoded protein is CASILAGGRADTQYF. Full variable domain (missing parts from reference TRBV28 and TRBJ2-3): DVKVTQSSRYLVKRTGEKVFLECVQDMDHENMFWYRQDPGLGLRLIYFSYDVKMKEKGDIPEGYSVSREKKERFSLILESASTNQTSMYLCASILAGGRADTQYFGPGTRLTVL.

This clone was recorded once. The CDR3 region has the DNA TGCGCCAGCAGCGCAACAGACGAGCAGTACTTC. Translating it yields CASSATDEQYF. The chain recombines TRBV5-1 with TRBJ2-7, with D unclear. Per germline, CDR1 SGHRS and CDR2 YFSETQ. The CDR3 is made up of 11 amino acids. The V end was cut by 4 bases, the J end by 5 bases, with 7 bases between.

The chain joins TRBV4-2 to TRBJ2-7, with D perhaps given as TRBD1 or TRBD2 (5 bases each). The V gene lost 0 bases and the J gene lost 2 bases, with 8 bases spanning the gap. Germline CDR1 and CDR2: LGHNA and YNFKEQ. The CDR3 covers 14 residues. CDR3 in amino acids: CASSQDLGAYEQYF. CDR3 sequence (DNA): TGTGCCAGCAGCCAAGATCTGGGGGCCTACGAGCAGTACTTC.